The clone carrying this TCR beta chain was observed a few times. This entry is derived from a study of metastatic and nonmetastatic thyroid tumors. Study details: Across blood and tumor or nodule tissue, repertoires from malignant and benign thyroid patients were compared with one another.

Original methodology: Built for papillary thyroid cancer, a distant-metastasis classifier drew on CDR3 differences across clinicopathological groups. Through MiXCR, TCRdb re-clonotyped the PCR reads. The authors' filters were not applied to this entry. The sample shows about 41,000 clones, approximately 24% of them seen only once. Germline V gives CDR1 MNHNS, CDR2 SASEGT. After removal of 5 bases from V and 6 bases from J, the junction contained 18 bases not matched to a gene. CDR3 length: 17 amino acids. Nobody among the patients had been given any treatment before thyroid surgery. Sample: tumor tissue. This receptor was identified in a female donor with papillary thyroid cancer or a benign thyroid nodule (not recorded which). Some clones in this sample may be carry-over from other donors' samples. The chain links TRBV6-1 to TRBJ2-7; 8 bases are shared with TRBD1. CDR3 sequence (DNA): TGTGCCAGCAGTAAGAGGACAGGGCAGTCTATGGGGAGCGAGCAGTACTTC. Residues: CASSKRTGQSMGSEQYF.